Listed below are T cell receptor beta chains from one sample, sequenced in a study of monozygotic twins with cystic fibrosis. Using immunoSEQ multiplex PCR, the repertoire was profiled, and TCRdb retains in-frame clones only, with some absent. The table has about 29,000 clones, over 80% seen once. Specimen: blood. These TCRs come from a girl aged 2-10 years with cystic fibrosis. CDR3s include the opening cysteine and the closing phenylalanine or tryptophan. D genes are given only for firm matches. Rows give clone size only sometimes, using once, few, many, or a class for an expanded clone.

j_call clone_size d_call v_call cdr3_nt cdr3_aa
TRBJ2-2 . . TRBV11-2 TGTGCCAGCAGCGTCACAGGGACGAACACCGGGGAGCTGTTTTTT CASSVTGTNTGELFF
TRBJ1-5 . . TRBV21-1 TGTGCCAGCACCACTTATCAGGGGCCCTCTCGGCGGCCCCAGCATTTT CASTTYQGPSRRPQHF
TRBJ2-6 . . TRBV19 TGTGCCAGTAGAGGCAGGAACACTAACTCTGGGGCCAACGTCCTGACTTTC CASRGRNTNSGANVLTF
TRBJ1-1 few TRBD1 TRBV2 TGTGCCAGTTTCGGACAGGCGGGTAACACTGAAGCTTTCTTT CASFGQAGNTEAFF
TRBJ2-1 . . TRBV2 TGTGCCAGCAGTGATTACACAGGGTCCTACAATGAGCAGTTCTTC CASSDYTGSYNEQFF
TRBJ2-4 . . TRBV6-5 TGTGCCAGCAGTTCCGAGGGTTTGAAAAACATTCAGTACTTC CASSSEGLKNIQYF
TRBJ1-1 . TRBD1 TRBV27 TGTGCCAGCAGTTCGTACGGGACAGGGCTGAACACTGAAGCTTTCTTT CASSSYGTGLNTEAFF
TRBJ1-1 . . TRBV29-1 TGCAGCGTTGTCGCGATCTACCCTGAAGCTTTCTTT CSVVAIYPEAFF
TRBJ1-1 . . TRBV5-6 TGTGCCAGCAGCTTTCATGGGATTGGGGGGAACACTGAAGCTTTCTTT CASSFHGIGGNTEAFF
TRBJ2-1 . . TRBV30 TGTGCCTGGACAGGGGGGTCCTACAATGAGCAGTTCTTC CAWTGGSYNEQFF
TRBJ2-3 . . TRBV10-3 TGTGCCATCAGGGACGGAACTAGCACAGATACGCAGTATTTT CAIRDGTSTDTQYF
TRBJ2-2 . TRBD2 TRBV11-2 TGTGCCAGCAGCGACCCTAGCGGGAGGGTTGGTGGGGAGCTGTTTTTT CASSDPSGRVGGELFF
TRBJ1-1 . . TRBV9 TGTGCCAGCAGCGTAGGAGTAGGCACTGAAGCTTTCTTT CASSVGVGTEAFF
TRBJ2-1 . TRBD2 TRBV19 TGTGCCAGTAGTCCCTGGACTAGCGGGAGGGAAGATGAGCAGTTCTTC CASSPWTSGREDEQFF
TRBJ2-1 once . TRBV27 TGTGCCAGCAGCGAAGACTTGCGACAGAGCTCCTACAATGAGCAGTTCTTC CASSEDLRQSSYNEQFF
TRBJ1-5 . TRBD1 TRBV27 TGTGCCAAGAACCCGGGACAGGCCTTTTATAGCAATCAGCCCCAGCATTTT CAKNPGQAFYSNQPQHF
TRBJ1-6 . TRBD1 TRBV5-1 TGCGCCAGCAGCTTGGGGGCCAGGGGGGATTCACCCCTCCACTTT CASSLGARGDSPLHF
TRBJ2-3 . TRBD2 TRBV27 TGTGCCAGCAGTTTATCGTTAGGCGGGAGTGGCACAGATACGCAGTATTTT CASSLSLGGSGTDTQYF
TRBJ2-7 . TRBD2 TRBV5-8 TGTGCCAGCAGAACCCGTAGCGGGAGGGCCACCTACGAGCAGTACTTC CASRTRSGRATYEQYF
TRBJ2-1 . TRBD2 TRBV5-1 TGCGCCAGCCGGGAGGCAGGCTACCCCGAGAATGAGCAGTTCTTC CASREAGYPENEQFF
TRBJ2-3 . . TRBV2 TGTGCCAGCAGGACAGACAGAGGTGCTAGCACAGATACGCAGTATTTT CASRTDRGASTDTQYF
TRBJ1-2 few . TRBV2 TGTGCCAGCAGCGCCCTCTTCGTCCAGAATGGCTACACCTTC CASSALFVQNGYTF
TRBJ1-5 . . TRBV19 TGTGCCAGTAGTCTCCGACTGGCAGGGAACCAGCCCCAGCATTTT CASSLRLAGNQPQHF
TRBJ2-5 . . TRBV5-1 TGCGCCAGCAGCTTGGCGTTGGACAGCGGCGAGACCCAGTACTTC CASSLALDSGETQYF
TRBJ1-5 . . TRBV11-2 TGTGCCAGCAGCTTAGGGGGTCCCGGACGCAATCAGCCCCAGCATTTT CASSLGGPGRNQPQHF
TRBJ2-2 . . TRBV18 TGTGCCAGCTCACCACCTACGCCTTTGTCAGCCGGGGAGCTGTTTTTT CASSPPTPLSAGELFF
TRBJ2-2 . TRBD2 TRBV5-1 TGCGCCAGCAGCTTCCGGACTAGTTCCAGCGGGGAGCTGTTTTTT CASSFRTSSSGELFF
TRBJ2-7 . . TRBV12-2 TGTGCAAGTCGCCCGAGACTAGCGGGAGGGTACGAGCAGTACTTC CASRPRLAGGYEQYF
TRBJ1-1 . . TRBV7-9 TGTGCCAGCAGCTTAGATCGGGGATTGAACACTGAAGCTTTCTTT CASSLDRGLNTEAFF
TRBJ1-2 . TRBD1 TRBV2 TGTGCCAGCAGTGAACGGACAGGGAGGAACTATGGCTACACCTTC CASSERTGRNYGYTF
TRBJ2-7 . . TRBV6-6 TGTGCCAGCAGTTCGGAACGGACTAACTCCTACGAGCAGTACTTC CASSSERTNSYEQYF
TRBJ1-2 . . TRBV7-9 TGTGCCAGCAGCTTACCAGGGGAGGACTATGGCTACACCTTC CASSLPGEDYGYTF
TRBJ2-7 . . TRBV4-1 TGCGCCAGCAGCCAAGGTAGTGTTTGGGTTAATCCCTACGAGCAGTACTTC CASSQGSVWVNPYEQYF
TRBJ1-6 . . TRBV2 TGTGCCAGCAGCAGGGACGGCGGTAATTCACCCCTCCACTTT CASSRDGGNSPLHF
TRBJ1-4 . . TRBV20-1 TGCAGTGCTAGTCGGAGGGAAAAACTGTTTTTT CSASRREKLFF
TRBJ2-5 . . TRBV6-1 TGTGCCAGCAGTTTGTGGGAGAAACAAGAGACCCAGTACTTC CASSLWEKQETQYF
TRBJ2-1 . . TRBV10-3 TGTGCCATCAGTGAGGTGACGACAGCCGAGCAGTTCTTC CAISEVTTAEQFF
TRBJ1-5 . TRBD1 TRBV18 TGTGCCAGCTCACCAGGCCCAGGGGGCGCCGGGGTTTATCAGCCCCAGCATTTT CASSPGPGGAGVYQPQHF
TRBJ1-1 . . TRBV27 TGTGCCAGCAGTACCCAGACAGAACTGAACACTGAAGCTTTCTTT CASSTQTELNTEAFF
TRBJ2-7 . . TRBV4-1 TGCGCCAGCAGCCACCCCGGGACGCCCAGCTACGAGCAGTACTTC CASSHPGTPSYEQYF
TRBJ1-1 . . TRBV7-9 TGTGCCAGCAGCCAAGCCAGGAACACTGAAGCTTTCTTT CASSQARNTEAFF
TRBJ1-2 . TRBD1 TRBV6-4 TGTGCCAGCAGTGAAGGGCCCTACAGGGGTGGCTACACCTTC CASSEGPYRGGYTF
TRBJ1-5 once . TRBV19 TGTGCCAGTATGCAGAGCAATCAGCCCCAGCATTTT CASMQSNQPQHF
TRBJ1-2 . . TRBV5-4 TGTGCCATCAGGCAGGGGTTTAACTATGGCTACACCTTC CAIRQGFNYGYTF
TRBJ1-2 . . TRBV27 TGTGCCAGCAGTTTGGCTTTTTCGGGGGGCGGATATGGCTACACCTTC CASSLAFSGGGYGYTF
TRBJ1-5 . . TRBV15 TGTGCCACCAGCAGAGATCAGGCAGCCAGTGGTGCGCATTTT CATSRDQAASGAHF
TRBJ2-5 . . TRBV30 TGTGCCTGGAGTGTAAACGTCGGCGGGTGGGAGACCCAGTACTTC CAWSVNVGGWETQYF
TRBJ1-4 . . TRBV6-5 TGTGCCAGCAGTTACGGGAAAGGGGATAATGAAAAACTGTTTTTT CASSYGKGDNEKLFF
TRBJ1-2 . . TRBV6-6 TGTGCCACTCACCAGTATGGCTACACCTTC CATHQYGYTF
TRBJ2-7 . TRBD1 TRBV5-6 TGTGCCAGCAAACCGGGACAGGGGAGCGAGCAGTACTTC CASKPGQGSEQYF
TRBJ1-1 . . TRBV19 TGTGCCAGTAGTACGCCAACCAAGAAAGCTTTCTTT CASSTPTKKAFF
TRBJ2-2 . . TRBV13 TGTGCCAGCAGCTTGCTGGGTAGCTCTAACACCGGGGAGCTGTTTTTT CASSLLGSSNTGELFF
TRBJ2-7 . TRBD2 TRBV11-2 TGTGCCAGCAGCTTAGTAGCGGGAGGGCCTAGTTACGAGCAGTACTTC CASSLVAGGPSYEQYF
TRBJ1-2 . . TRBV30 TGTGCCTGGAGTGTCCAACAGGGAGGAGCGTTTGGCTACACCTTC CAWSVQQGGAFGYTF